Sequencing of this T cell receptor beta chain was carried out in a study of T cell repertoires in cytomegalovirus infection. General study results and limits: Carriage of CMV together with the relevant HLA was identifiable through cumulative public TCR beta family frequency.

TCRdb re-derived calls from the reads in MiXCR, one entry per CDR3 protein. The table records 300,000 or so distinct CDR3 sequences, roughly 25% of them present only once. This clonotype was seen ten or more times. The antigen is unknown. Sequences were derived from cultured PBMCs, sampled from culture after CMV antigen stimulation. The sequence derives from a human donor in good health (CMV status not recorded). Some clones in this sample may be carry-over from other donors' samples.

CDR3 sequence reads: CASRRSPISTDTQYF. CDR3 nucleotide sequence: TGTGCCAGCAGGAGATCTCCGATTAGCACAGATACGCAGTATTTT. The genes are TRBV7-2 and TRBJ2-3; D is unresolved. The CDR3 loop spans 15 amino acids. From germline, CDR1 is SGHTA and CDR2 FQGNSA. V was trimmed by 6 bases and J by 0 bases, leaving 13 bases between them.